The entry below gives a single TCR beta chain sequence along with its context. Its cognate antigen has yet to be identified. No much larger clone is present one base from it, and per-base qualities are unavailable. Patients with a history of autoimmune disease or receiving systemic immunosuppression were excluded from the trial. In every dose cohort, peripheral blood was drawn for TCR sequencing at baseline, cycle 4 day 1, and cycle 7 day 1. The samples were drawn from a first-in-human, open-label, multicenter phase I dose-escalation trial of ivuxolimab. Adults with locally advanced or metastatic melanoma, renal cell, hepatocellular, or head and neck squamous cell carcinoma were enrolled in the trial. Before TCR sequencing, CD4+ T cells and CD8+ T cells were sorted from peripheral blood as separate populations. Genomic DNA was isolated from the sorted cells so that the TCRbeta CDR3 region could be sequenced. The immunoSEQ Assay was used to sequence the TCRbeta CDR3 regions. TCRdb retrieved this table from immuneACCESS and kept in-frame rearrangements only. Not all clones are present; in checked studies, unresolved V genes account for under half, and no reason is known for the remainder. The sample contains 50,000 or so clones, roughly 89% of them found a single time. 25% to 40% of the sample lies in the top ten.

This entry comes from a study of OX40 agonist ivuxolimab in advanced cancers. Looking at the study overall: Ivuxolimab was a fully human IgG2 agonistic monoclonal antibody targeting the costimulatory receptor OX40 (CD134). Intravenous ivuxolimab was administered to patients every 2 weeks at six dose levels: 0.01, 0.1, 0.3, 1.5, 3 and 10 mg/kg. Among the approximately 54 dose-escalation patients, about 20 had hepatocellular carcinoma, roughly 15 melanoma, 9 renal cell carcinoma and 9 head and neck cancer. In the dose-escalation cohort, around 80% of patients were male, and the mean age was approximately 60 years with a range of roughly 20 to 79. Prior anti-PD-1, anti-PD-L1 or anti-CTLA-4 therapy was permitted, and about 40% of dose-escalation patients had received checkpoint inhibitors. Partial responses occurred in three dose-escalation patients, of whom one had hepatocellular carcinoma and two had cutaneous melanoma. Peripheral TCRbeta sequencing was intended to test whether TCR sequence diversity was altered and clonal T-cell expansion was caused by ivuxolimab. The paper covers the monotherapy dose-escalation part of the phase I ivuxolimab trial, which included N ≈ 57 patients. Beyond this particular receptor, the publication reports: Low levels of normalized T-cell clonal expansion were also seen in some patients who did not respond. At doses of 0.1 to 3.0 mg/kg, clonal expansion of both CD4+ and CD8+ T cells in blood was seen between baseline and week 6. After ivuxolimab, more expanded clones were found on average in CD8+ T cells than in CD4+ T cells. In the 0.1-3.0 mg/kg groups, partial responders had among the lowest normalized peripheral clonal expansion, particularly in CD8+ T cells. Which antigens the clonally expanded peripheral T cells were specific for was not determined.

The CDR3 starts with the cysteine, ends with the phenylalanine, and has 14 residues. Only the CDR3 part of the read is kept: 42 bases, read in frame from the first base. V loses 4 bases, J loses 1 base, and the germline ends lie 11 bases apart. From a lookup of the germline V gene, CDR1 and CDR2 are SGHTS and YDEGEE. This receptor was taken from an adult with an advanced solid tumor such as melanoma, head and neck, liver or kidney cancer. This specimen consisted of CD4+ or CD8+ T cells sorted from blood, obtained in a trial of the OX40 agonist ivuxolimab. The chain is made from TRBV5-8 and TRBJ2-5, with the D assignment possibly TRBD1 or TRBD2, given 5 matching bases for each. The DNA is as follows: TGTGCCAGCAGCCGGGACGGCCTCCAAGAGACCCAGTACTTC. Translated, it gives CASSRDGLQETQYF.